Below are 22 T cell receptor beta chains sequenced from a single sample in a study of blood T cell repertoires in COVID-19. TCRdb keeps only in-frame clones here, not all; method: immunoSEQ multiplex PCR. The profile covers 140,000 to 150,000 clones, with 85% to 90% appearing a single time and under 15% taken by the ten largest. Sequencing input: peripheral blood. The receptors derive from a man aged 18 to 29 with COVID-19, enrolled during active disease.

The chain joins TRBV2 to TRBJ2-7; 10 bases are a match to TRBD1. V shed 7 bases, J shed 3 bases, and the junction held 6 bases outside the gene matches. The germline V gene has CDR1 SNHLY and CDR2 FYNNEI. This CDR3 comprises 14 residues. The CDR3 nucleotides are TGTGCCAGCATCCGCCGGGACAGGGGCTACGAGCAGTACTTC. Its translation: CASIRRDRGYEQYF.

This clone was counted between two and nine times. V is TRBV2 and J is TRBJ2-2, with D tentatively TRBD1 (5 bases). CDR1 and CDR2 from the germline V gene are SNHLY and FYNNEI. V shed 7 bases and J shed 1 base, with 10 bases lying between them. This CDR3 comprises 14 residues. The CDR3 loop reads CASKPTGNTGELFF. In DNA, the CDR3 is TGTGCCAGCAAGCCTACAGGGAACACCGGGGAGCTGTTTTTT.

As to this clone: One junction end does not reproduce the germline sequence, and a read error may be involved. CDR3 nucleotides: TGTGCCACCTCACGGGACAGCCAAAAGACCCAGTACTTC. Residues: CATSRDSQKTQYF. The V call is TRBV4-2, the J call TRBJ2-5; TRBD1 matches at 7 bases. The CDR3 has 13 amino acids. Germline V gene lookup returns CDR1 LGHNA and CDR2 YNFKEQ.

The chain has TRBV3-1 (or the pseudogene TRBV3-2) and TRBJ1-1; tentatively, D is TRBD1 (6 bases). V gave up 3 bases and J gave up 5 bases, with 13 bases separating them. The CDR3 covers 14 residues. Per the germline V gene, CDR1 is LGHDT and CDR2 is YNNKEL (reference sequence). The CDR3 region is CASSQGASGTEAFF. The CDR3 DNA follows: TGTGCCAGCAGCCAGGGGGCGAGTGGGACTGAAGCTTTCTTT.

V is TRBV6-5 and J is TRBJ1-1, with D perhaps TRBD1 (6 bases). Germline loops: CDR1 MNHEY, CDR2 SVGAGI. This CDR3 has 13 amino acids. V was clipped by 6 bases and J by 1 base, with 9 bases between them. CDR3 DNA sequence: TGTGCCAGCAGCGGGACATCGAACACTGAAGCTTTCTTT. This encodes CASSGTSNTEAFF.

This chain joins TRBV28 and TRBJ1-2; D not resolved. This CDR3 contains 13 residues. From germline, CDR1 is MDHEN and CDR2 SYDVKM. Trimming removed 7 bases from V and 0 bases from J, with 9 bases in between. The CDR3 here is CASTQEANYGYTF. The CDR3, as DNA: TGTGCCAGCACCCAGGAAGCTAACTATGGCTACACCTTC.

CDR3 nucleotides: TGTGCCAGCACCGGGAGCGACACCGGGGAGCTGTTTTTT. Translating it yields CASTGSDTGELFF. The V and J genes are TRBV13 and TRBJ2-2, with D perhaps matching TRBD2 (6 bases). This CDR3 is 13 amino acids long. The germline V gene has CDR1 PRHDT and CDR2 FYEKMQ (reference sequence). Trimming took 7 bases from V and 3 from J, leaving 9 bases between them.

V is TRBV7-9 and J is TRBJ2-2; no clear D. Trimming took off 6 bases at V and 0 bases at J, with 5 bases between the two ends. The CDR3 totals 13 residues. Germline assignment: CDR1 SEHNR and CDR2 FQNEAQ (reference sequence). This chain's CDR3 is CASRIANTGELFF. CDR3 bases: TGTGCCAGCAGAATAGCGAACACCGGGGAGCTGTTTTTT.

CDR3 sequence: CASSRQLAGGFQETQYF. The CDR3 DNA sequence: TGTGCCAGCAGTCGACAACTAGCGGGGGGATTTCAAGAGACCCAGTACTTC. The chain recombines TRBV28 with TRBJ2-5; 12 bases match TRBD2. Trimming removed 5 bases from V and 2 bases from J; junction bases left unmatched: 9. The CDR3 has 17 residues. Germline CDR1 and CDR2: MDHEN and SYDVKM.

The chain recombines TRBV6-1 with TRBJ1-3; TRBD1 matches 7 bases. With V trimmed by 7 bases and J by 2 bases, 8 bases remained unmatched. This CDR3 has 15 amino acids. The germline V gene has CDR1 MNHNS and CDR2 SASEGT. CDR3 coding DNA: TGTGCCAGCACCCCGACAGGGTTCGCTGGAAACACCATATATTTT. It specifies CASTPTGFAGNTIYF.

The chain combines TRBV24-1 with TRBJ2-2, with a weak D call TRBD1 (8 bases). V was clipped by 0 bases and J by 8 bases, with 21 bases between them. This CDR3 is 18 amino acids long. Germline CDR1 KGHDR, CDR2 SFDVKD. CDR3 loop: CATSDLPFRTGRAGELFF. Written as DNA, the CDR3 is TGTGCCACCAGTGATTTGCCCTTCCGGACAGGGAGGGCTGGGGAGCTGTTTTTT.

CDR3 amino acids: CASSVATASNYGYTF. The CDR3 DNA sequence: TGTGCCAGCAGCGTAGCTACCGCCTCCAACTATGGCTACACCTTC. V gene TRBV9 combines with J gene TRBJ1-2; no reliable D call. V was shortened by 0 bases and J by 2 bases, with 11 bases between the two germline ends. The CDR3 runs 15 residues. In germline, CDR1 is SGDLS, CDR2 YYNGEE.

This sequence joins TRBV14 and TRBJ2-7, with TRBD1 identical over 8 bases. The CDR3 sequence is 15 residues long. V lost 5 bases to trimming and J lost 2 bases; unmatched junction nucleotides: 8. The germline V gene encodes CDR1 SGHDN and CDR2 FVKESK. This CDR3 is CASSYGQGSPYEQYF. Here the CDR3 DNA reads TGTGCCAGCAGCTACGGACAGGGAAGCCCCTACGAGCAGTACTTC.

This chain connects TRBV24-1 to TRBJ1-2; 8 bases match TRBD1. V lost 7 bases to trimming and J lost 3 bases; unmatched junction nucleotides: 6. The CDR3 is 14 amino acids. Per germline, CDR1 KGHDR and CDR2 SFDVKD. CDR3 sequence reads: CATRPTGEDYGYTF. Written as DNA, the CDR3 is TGTGCCACCAGGCCGACAGGGGAGGACTATGGCTACACCTTC.

The V gene is TRBV27, the J gene TRBJ2-5; D unresolved. The V end lost 2 bases, the J end lost 5 bases, and 3 bases lay between the germline ends. Germline CDR1 and CDR2: MNHEY and SMNVEV (reference sequence). This CDR3 region has 11 residues. DNA of the CDR3: TGTGCCAGCAGTTTAGGCGAGACCCAGTACTTC. The encoded protein is CASSLGETQYF.

CDR3: CASSFPGQGIEQYF. The CDR3 DNA follows: TGTGCCAGCAGTTTCCCCGGACAAGGGATCGAGCAGTACTTC. The V and J genes are TRBV28 and TRBJ2-7; tentative D call: TRBD1 (5 bases). CDR1 and CDR2 from the germline V gene are MDHEN and SYDVKM. The CDR3 is made up of 14 amino acids. Deletions cut 3 bases from V and 6 bases from J, with 15 bases between.

This rearrangement joins TRBV3-1 (or the pseudogene TRBV3-2) to TRBJ2-7; 14 bases are a match to TRBD2. Germline V gene lookup returns CDR1 LGHDT and CDR2 YNNKEL (reference sequence). The CDR3 totals 18 residues. Trimming cost V 6 bases and J 6 bases; bases outside gene matches: 16. The CDR3 DNA sequence: TGTGCCAGCAGACTCCGGACTAGCGGGAGGCCACCTTGTGGCGAGCAGTACTTC. It yields the protein CASRLRTSGRPPCGEQYF.

J is TRBJ2-7 and V is TRBV6-2 or TRBV6-3; D uncertain. V was cut by 5 bases and J by 2 bases, with 4 bases left in between. Germline V lookup: CDR1 MNHEY, CDR2 SVGEGT. This CDR3 contains 11 residues. The CDR3 coding sequence is TGTGCCAGCAGTCAGACCTACGAGCAGTACTTC. This gives the protein CASSQTYEQYF.

The chain joins TRBV9 to TRBJ2-3, with 10 bases identical to TRBD2. Germline CDR1 SGDLS, CDR2 YYNGEE. The CDR3 loop spans 15 amino acids. V dropped 6 bases and J dropped 3; count of bases not matched to a gene: 7. The CDR3 DNA is TGTGCCAGCACTCCGGGACTAGCGATTACAGATACGCAGTATTTT. Amino acids: CASTPGLAITDTQYF.

This chain links TRBV27 with TRBJ2-3, with 10 bases aligning to TRBD1. Germline-derived CDR1 and CDR2 are MNHEY and SMNVEV (reference sequence). The CDR3 is 15 amino acids. The V and J ends lost 7 bases and 1 base, in that order; junction bases with no gene match: 5. CDR3 sequence reads: CASTMGTGGTDTQYF. The CDR3 nucleotides read TGTGCCAGCACCATGGGGACAGGGGGCACAGATACGCAGTATTTT.

The CDR3 region is CASGPGQGYNEQFF. The CDR3 coding sequence is TGTGCCAGCGGCCCTGGACAGGGCTACAATGAGCAGTTCTTC. This chain uses TRBV27 with TRBJ2-1; 8 bases map to TRBD1. Germline values: CDR1 MNHEY, CDR2 SMNVEV (reference sequence). The trim removed 8 bases at V and 3 bases at J, leaving 6 bases unmatched. The length of the CDR3 is 14 residues.

This chain links TRBV12-2 with TRBJ2-7; no check of the table's D call, TRBD2, against the DNA was made. TRBV12-2 is classified as a pseudogene. CDR3 size: 17 residues. The CDR3 nucleotides are TGTGCAAGTCGCTTAGTCCCCCCTAGGCCGCGGAGCTACGAGCAGTACTTC. Protein product: CASRLVPPRPRSYEQYF.